Listed below are T cell receptor beta chains from one sample, sequenced in a study of molecular identifiers for immune sequencing clone quantification. Each CDR3 protein is one row after TCRdb ran MiXCR on the PCR reads. The table records 85,000 to 120,000 distinct CDR3 sequences, 30% to 45% of them present only once. Sequences were obtained from naive CD8+ T cells from blood, with Jurkat cell RNA spiked in. The receptors here all came from a human donor in good health. Some libraries in this study had Jurkat cell RNA spiked in. Each CDR3 is given with its conserved first and last residue. Each record gives: J gene, V gene, clone size, D gene, CDR3 protein, CDR3 DNA. A D gene is named only where the DNA matches it firmly. Rows give clone size only sometimes, using once, few, many, or a class for an expanded clone.

TRBJ2-2	TRBV7-8	few	-	CASSLGPYTGELFF	TGTGCCAGCAGCTTAGGGCCATACACCGGGGAGCTGTTTTTT
TRBJ2-2	TRBV29-1	-	-	CSVGANTGELFF	TGCAGCGTTGGAGCGAACACCGGGGAGCTGTTTTTT
TRBJ2-7	TRBV15	many	-	CATSRVSGGEQYF	TGTGCCACCAGCAGAGTATCTGGGGGCGAGCAGTACTTC
TRBJ2-1	TRBV29-1	many	TRBD2	CSVVQGLGLASYNEQFF	TGCAGCGTAGTACAGGGGCTGGGACTAGCGTCCTACAATGAGCAGTTCTTC
TRBJ2-7	TRBV14	-	TRBD2	CACSPLLSGRYEQYF	TGTGCCTGCAGCCCCCTCTTGAGCGGGAGGTACGAGCAGTACTTC
TRBJ2-6	TRBV27	-	-	CASSLGVGANGLTF	TGTGCCAGCAGTTTAGGGGTTGGGGCCAACGGCCTGACTTTC
TRBJ2-2	TRBV7-2	few	-	CASSLYRVGTGELFF	TGTGCCAGCAGCTTATACAGGGTGGGCACCGGGGAGCTGTTTTTT
TRBJ2-7	TRBV12-3/TRBV12-4	few	-	CASSLDGGEQYF	TGTGCCAGCAGTTTAGACGGGGGCGAGCAGTACTTC
TRBJ2-3	TRBV5-8	-	-	CASSQEIPPDTQYF	TGTGCCAGCAGCCAGGAGATCCCCCCAGATACGCAGTATTTT
TRBJ2-1	TRBV28	few	-	CASSLTGNEQFF	TGTGCCAGCAGTTTGACCGGCAATGAGCAGTTCTTC
TRBJ2-3	TRBV6-2/TRBV6-3	few	TRBD2	CASSYGLADTDTQYF	TGTGCCAGCAGTTACGGCCTAGCGGACACAGATACGCAGTATTTT
TRBJ2-7	TRBV6-5	-	-	CASSYSVTGFEQYF	TGTGCCAGCAGTTACTCCGTGACTGGGTTCGAGCAGTACTTC
TRBJ2-7	TRBV7-9	-	TRBD2	CASGRGSSYEQYF	TGTGCCAGCGGGAGGGGCAGCTCCTACGAGCAGTACTTC
TRBJ2-7	TRBV7-2	-	-	CASSVQDGFEQYF	TGTGCCAGCAGCGTACAGGACGGCTTCGAGCAGTACTTC
TRBJ2-7	TRBV7-8	few	-	CASSLAPMAYEQYF	TGTGCCAGCAGCTTAGCTCCTATGGCGTACGAGCAGTACTTC
TRBJ1-2	TRBV23-1	-	-	CASSQQHYGYTF	TGCGCCAGCAGTCAACAGCACTATGGCTACACCTTC
TRBJ2-3	TRBV27	-	TRBD2	CASSLAGVWDTQYF	TGTGCCAGCAGTTTAGCGGGAGTTTGGGATACGCAGTATTTT
TRBJ1-5	TRBV29-1	many	-	CSVGEGSQPQHF	TGCAGCGTTGGGGAGGGTTCCCAGCCCCAGCATTTT
TRBJ2-7	TRBV27	few	-	CASSSGLLGEQYF	TGTGCCAGCAGTTCGGGACTCCTGGGGGAGCAGTACTTC
TRBJ1-2	TRBV12-3/TRBV12-4	-	TRBD1	CPSSPHRTGRFFGYTF	TGTCCCAGCAGTCCCCATAGGACAGGGAGGTTTTTCGGCTACACCTTC
TRBJ2-3	TRBV28	few	TRBD2	CASSLLAGGLTDTQYF	TGTGCCAGCAGTTTATTAGCGGGAGGACTCACAGATACGCAGTATTTT
TRBJ2-3	TRBV7-2	-	-	CASSLLYRGQGDTQYF	TGTGCCAGCAGCTTACTATATCGGGGGCAGGGCGATACGCAGTATTTT